These 4 T cell receptor beta chains were sequenced from one sample in a study of T cell changes during pregnancy in multiple sclerosis. Data came from immunoSEQ multiplex PCR; TCRdb stores just in-frame clones and leaves some out. Of roughly 60,000 clones in the sample, 91% were seen once. The sample was peripheral blood, taken before pregnancy. The source is a female donor with multiple sclerosis, enrolled in a pregnancy study.

The gene calls are TRBV19 and TRBJ1-2; D might be TRBD1 (6 bases). Per germline, CDR1 LNHDA and CDR2 SQIVND (reference sequence). V lost 5 bases and J 0 bases, leaving 10 bases between the germline ends. The CDR3 has 14 residues. The CDR3 spells CASSRRGANYGYTF. The CDR3, as DNA: TGTGCCAGTAGTCGCAGGGGAGCTAACTATGGCTACACCTTC.

The CDR3 sequence is CASSLGQGLGNTIYF. The CDR3 nucleotides are TGTGCCAGCAGCTTGGGACAGGGCTTAGGAAACACCATATATTTT. This chain uses TRBV7-6 with TRBJ1-3; 9 bases fit TRBD1. The CDR3 totals 15 residues. The V gene's germline CDR1 is SGHVS and CDR2 FNYEAQ. Losses at the gene ends were 3 bases for V and 4 bases for J; bases not matched to a gene: 4. The variable domain in full, completed from reference TRBV7-6 and TRBJ1-3, reads GAGVSQSPRYKVTKRGQDVALRCDPISGHVSLYWYRQALGQGPEFLTYFNYEAQQDKSGLPNDRFSAERPEGSISTLTIQRTEQRDSAMYRCASSLGQGLGNTIYFGEGSWLTVV.

This clone was seen only once. The chain combines TRBV7-2 with TRBJ2-2; a possible D gene is TRBD1 (7 bases). Deletions cut 1 base from V and 9 bases from J, with 15 bases between. Germline lookup yields CDR1 SGHTA and CDR2 FQGNSA. The length of the CDR3 is 15 residues. The CDR3 reads CASSLGRGQRRELFF. In nucleotides, the CDR3 is TGTGCCAGCAGCTTAGGGAGGGGGCAACGCAGGGAGCTGTTTTTT.

V and J are TRBV30 and TRBJ2-2; a possible D gene is TRBD1 (5 bases). The CDR3 consists of 16 residues. From germline, CDR1 is GTSNPN and CDR2 SVGIG (reference sequence). V lost 0 bases and J 0 bases, leaving 11 bases between the germline ends. The CDR3 region is CAWSVRMTANTGELFF. CDR3 bases: TGTGCCTGGAGTGTACGAATGACAGCGAACACCGGGGAGCTGTTTTTT.